These 5 T cell receptor beta chains were all obtained from the same sample, sequenced in a study of radiation and T cells in renal cell carcinoma. The time point here: blood 2 weeks post-SBRT. Described treatment: 15 Gy SBRT to primary tumor, nephrectomy 4 weeks later. Assay: immunoSEQ multiplex PCR; the TCRdb copy retains only in-frame clones and omits some. The data show tens of thousands of clones, roughly 79% seen once. Sample: blood, taken from a patient whose treatment included radiotherapy and nephrectomy. These receptors were obtained from a man aged 55 to 70 with renal cell carcinoma.

The V and J genes are TRBV7-2 and TRBJ2-1; 7 positions agree with TRBD2. The V gene end was trimmed by 6 bases and the J gene end by 7 bases; junction bases not matched to a gene: 12. The CDR3 consists of 15 residues. The germline V gene encodes CDR1 SGHTA and CDR2 FQGNSA. This CDR3 is CASRSIQRDLNEQFF. DNA for the CDR3: TGTGCCAGCAGGTCAATCCAGCGGGACTTGAATGAGCAGTTCTTC.

V is TRBV19 and J is TRBJ1-4; 7 nucleotides agree with TRBD1. This CDR3 is built from 15 residues. CDR1 is LNHDA and CDR2 is SQIVND in the germline V gene (reference sequence). The ends lost 7 bases at V and 8 bases at J; junction bases unmatched: 13. In nucleotides, the CDR3 is TGTGCCAGTACCATGACGGCAGGGGGGTTCGAAAAACTGTTTTTT. Amino acids: CASTMTAGGFEKLFF. Using reference TRBV19 and TRBJ1-4 for the parts outside the CDR3, the full variable domain is DGGITQSPKYLFRKEGQNVTLSCEQNLNHDAMYWYRQDPGQGLRLIYYSQIVNDFQKGDIAEGYSVSREKKESFPLTVTSAQKNPTAFYLCASTMTAGGFEKLFFGSGTQLSVL.

As to this clone: At the DNA level, this CDR3 is encoded by other sequences in the same sample as well. The chain has TRBV5-1 and TRBJ2-7; TRBD2 aligns across 8 bases. J lost 6 bases, V lost 1 base, and 0 bases had no gene match. This CDR3 region has 12 residues. Germline values: CDR1 SGHRS, CDR2 YFSETQ. DNA for the CDR3: TGCGCCAGCAGCTTGAGCGGGGGCGAGCAGTACTTC. Protein product: CASSLSGGEQYF.

The chain joins TRBV2 to TRBJ1-4; TRBD1 matches 7 bases. The germline V gene encodes CDR1 SNHLY and CDR2 FYNNEI. Unmatched junction bases numbered 12, after V lost 4 bases and J lost 7 bases. The CDR3 has 16 residues. Written as DNA, the CDR3 is TGTGCCAGCAGTGCAACCACGACAGGGCAGGGTGAAAAACTGTTTTTT. Amino acid sequence: CASSATTTGQGEKLFF.

CDR3 loop: CASSSLGSGNTIYF. CDR3 DNA: TGTGCCAGCAGTTCTTTAGGCTCTGGAAACACCATATATTTT. This chain uses TRBV25-1 with TRBJ1-3; no definite D call. Germline-derived CDR1 and CDR2 are MGHDK and SYGVNS. The length of the CDR3 is 14 residues. Trimming left V 5 bases short and J 0 bases short, with 8 bases between.